Below are 3 T cell receptor beta chains sequenced from a single sample in a study of cytomegalovirus exposure and HLA in healthy donors. PCR amplification relied on 60 Vbeta primers (plus 13 Jbeta primers). This table comes from immunoSEQ multiplex PCR, and its TCRdb copy is limited to in-frame clones, with some not included. The top ten clones hold roughly 2.1% of a sample with under 200,000 clones, 80% to 90% of them seen once. Sequencing input: PBMCs. The receptors were gathered from a man between 18 and 35 years old in good health and CMV-seronegative.

The chain carries TRBV25-1 and TRBJ2-1; tentative D call: TRBD2 (5 bases). The ends were cut back, 3 bases at V and 10 bases at J, with 16 bases in the middle. CDR3 length: 14 amino acids. The germline CDR1 and CDR2 sequences are MGHDK and SYGVNS. CDR3 residues: CASSDFPTGEEQFF. The DNA for the CDR3 is TGTGCCAGCAGTGATTTCCCAACCGGGGAGGAGCAGTTCTTC.

The chain carries TRBV5-6 and TRBJ1-4; no clear D gene. The ends were cut back, 1 base at V and 7 bases at J, with 11 bases in the middle. CDR1 is SGHDT and CDR2 is YYEEEE in the germline V gene. This CDR3 spans 14 amino acids. The CDR3 region has the DNA TGTGCCAGCAGCTTGCGAACACCGGGTGAAAAACTGTTTTTT. It encodes CASSLRTPGEKLFF.

V and J are TRBV27 and TRBJ1-5; 9 bases align to TRBD1. The germline V gene has CDR1 MNHEY and CDR2 SMNVEV (reference sequence). The J segment lost 6 bases and the V segment lost 5 bases, leaving 5 bases of the junction unmatched. The CDR3 has 14 amino acids. The CDR3 DNA is TGTGCCAGCAGTCAACAGGGGGCCGGTCAGCCCCAGCATTTT. Its translation: CASSQQGAGQPQHF.